This TCR beta chain was obtained from a study of shared clonotypes between healthy human individuals. On the study more broadly: Three CD4 naive, three CD4 memory, two CD8 naive and one CD8 memory plate were used per donor.

The V and J ends lost 7 bases and 0 bases respectively, with 11 bases between them. The CDR3 is 14 amino acids. The germline gives CDR1 MDHEN, CDR2 SYDVKM. Notes on this clone: Its antigen remains unidentified.

General study findings and limits: The donor pool, a small one, limited the genetic and exposure-history diversity represented.

Positive CCR7 selection of CD45RO-negative cells yielded the naive CD8 cells, and terminally differentiated effector memory CD45RA+ cells were excluded. The assay ran at deep level. The repertoire was sequenced with immunoSEQ multiplex PCR; TCRdb's copy has only in-frame clones and lacks some. Here the sample spans hundreds of thousands of clones, roughly 95% being singletons. The genes are TRBV28 and TRBJ2-3; TRBD1 or TRBD2 may be the D gene (5 bases each). This sequence was found in a woman aged 30 to 39 in good health. The sequenced sample was naive CD8+ T cells sorted from blood. The CDR3: CASTPGPSTDTQYF. CDR3 DNA sequence: TGTGCCAGCACGCCGGGGCCGAGCACAGATACGCAGTATTTT. Full variable domain (rest looked up from reference TRBV28 and TRBJ2-3): DVKVTQSSRYLVKRTGEKVFLECVQDMDHENMFWYRQDPGLGLRLIYFSYDVKMKEKGDIPEGYSVSREKKERFSLILESASTNQTSMYLCASTPGPSTDTQYFGPGTRLTVL.